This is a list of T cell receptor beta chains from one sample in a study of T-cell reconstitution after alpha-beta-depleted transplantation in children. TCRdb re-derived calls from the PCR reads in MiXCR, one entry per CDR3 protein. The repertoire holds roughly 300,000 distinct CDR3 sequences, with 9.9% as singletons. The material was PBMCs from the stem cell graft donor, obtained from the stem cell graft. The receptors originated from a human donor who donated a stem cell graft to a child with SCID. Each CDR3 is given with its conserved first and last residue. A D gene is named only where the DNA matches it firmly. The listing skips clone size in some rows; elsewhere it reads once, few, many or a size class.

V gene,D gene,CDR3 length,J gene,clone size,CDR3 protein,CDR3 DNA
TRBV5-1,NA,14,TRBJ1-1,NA,CASSLAGRGTEAFF,TGCGCCAGCAGCTTGGCTGGCAGGGGCACTGAAGCTTTCTTT
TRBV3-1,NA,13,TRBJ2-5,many,CASDRGSAETQYF,TGTGCCAGCGATCGAGGCTCGGCAGAGACCCAGTACTTC
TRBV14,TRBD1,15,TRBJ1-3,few,CASRPTGAVGNTIYF,TGTGCCAGCAGACCTACAGGGGCGGTTGGAAACACCATATATTTT
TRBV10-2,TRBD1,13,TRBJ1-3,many,CASRTGAGNTIYF,TGCGCCAGCAGGACAGGGGCTGGAAACACCATATATTTT
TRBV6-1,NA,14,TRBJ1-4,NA,CASSPAGANEKLFF,TGTGCCAGCAGTCCGGCTGGGGCTAATGAAAAACTGTTTTTT
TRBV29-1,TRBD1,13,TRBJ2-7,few,CSGTPGGSYEQYF,TGCAGCGGAACCCCAGGGGGCTCCTACGAGCAGTACTTC
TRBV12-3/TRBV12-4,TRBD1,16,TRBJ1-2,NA,CASSGGTVTPNYGYTF,TGTGCCAGCAGCGGTGGGACAGTCACCCCGAACTATGGCTACACCTTC
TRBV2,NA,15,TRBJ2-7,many,CASSRGHIKSYEQYF,TGTGCCAGCAGTAGAGGACACATCAAATCCTACGAGCAGTACTTC
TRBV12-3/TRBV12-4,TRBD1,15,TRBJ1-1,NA,CASSPGQGSWTEAFF,TGTGCCAGCAGCCCGGGACAGGGGTCTTGGACTGAAGCTTTCTTT
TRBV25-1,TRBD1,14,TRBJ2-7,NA,CASSERQGMYEQYF,TGTGCCAGCAGTGAGAGACAGGGAATGTACGAGCAGTACTTC
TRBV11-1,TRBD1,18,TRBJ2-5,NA,CASSLQQGAIRERETQYF,TGTGCCAGCAGCTTACAGCAGGGGGCAATCCGGGAGCGGGAGACCCAGTACTTC
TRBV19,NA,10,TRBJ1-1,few,CGSMNTEAFF,TGTGGCAGCATGAACACTGAAGCTTTCTTT
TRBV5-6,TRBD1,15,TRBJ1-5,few,CASSFGQGAGQPQHF,TGTGCCAGCAGCTTCGGACAGGGGGCGGGTCAGCCCCAGCATTTT
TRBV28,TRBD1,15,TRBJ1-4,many,CATAGTGGGSEKLFF,TGTGCCACCGCTGGGACAGGGGGTGGATCGGAAAAACTGTTTTTT
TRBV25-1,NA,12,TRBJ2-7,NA,CASSLSLAEQYF,TGTGCCAGCAGCCTTTCCCTGGCCGAGCAGTACTTC
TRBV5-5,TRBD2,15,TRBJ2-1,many,CASSLERGVDNEQFF,TGTGCCAGCAGCTTGGAGCGGGGGGTCGATAATGAGCAGTTCTTC
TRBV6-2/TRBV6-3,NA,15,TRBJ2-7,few,CASSYIGGGAYEQYF,TGTGCCAGCAGTTACATAGGCGGGGGCGCATACGAGCAGTACTTC
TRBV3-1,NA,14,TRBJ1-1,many,CASRRGQGNAEAFF,TGTGCCAGCAGGCGCGGTCAGGGAAATGCTGAAGCTTTCTTT
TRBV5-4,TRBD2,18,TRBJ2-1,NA,CASSSRLAGDLTYNEQFF,TGTGCCAGCAGCTCTAGGCTAGCGGGGGACCTTACCTACAATGAGCAGTTCTTC
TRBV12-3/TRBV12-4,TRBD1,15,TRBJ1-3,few,CASNPDRVLGNTIYF,TGTGCCAGCAACCCGGACAGGGTCTTAGGAAACACCATATATTTT
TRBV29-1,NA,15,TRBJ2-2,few,CSAGMGGRDTGELFF,TGCAGCGCCGGGATGGGGGGACGTGACACCGGGGAGCTGTTTTTT
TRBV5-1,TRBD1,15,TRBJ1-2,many,CASSPRQGSNYGYTF,TGCGCCAGCAGCCCGAGACAGGGATCTAACTATGGCTACACCTTC
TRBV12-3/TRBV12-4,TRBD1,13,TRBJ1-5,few,CASGTGSYQPQHF,TGTGCCAGCGGGACAGGCTCCTATCAGCCCCAGCATTTT
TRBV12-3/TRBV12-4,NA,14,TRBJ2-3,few,CASQSWGTTDTQYF,TGTGCCAGCCAATCGTGGGGGACAACAGATACGCAGTATTTT
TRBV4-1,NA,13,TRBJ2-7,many,CASSQVPSYEQYF,TGCGCCAGCAGCCAAGTCCCGTCCTACGAGCAGTACTTC
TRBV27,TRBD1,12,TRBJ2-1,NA,CASSEGGYEQFF,TGTGCCAGCAGTGAAGGGGGCTATGAGCAGTTCTTC
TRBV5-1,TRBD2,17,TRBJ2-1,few,CASSLRERGGLYNEQFF,TGCGCCAGCAGCTTGAGAGAGCGGGGGGGTTTATACAATGAGCAGTTCTTC
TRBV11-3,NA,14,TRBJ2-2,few,CASSPYPAWGELFF,TGTGCCAGCAGCCCTTACCCGGCCTGGGGGGAGCTGTTTTTT
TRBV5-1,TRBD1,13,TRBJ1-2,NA,CASARQGVYGYTF,TGCGCCAGCGCCCGACAGGGAGTCTATGGCTACACCTTC
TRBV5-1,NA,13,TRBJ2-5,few,CASSLDLPETQYF,TGCGCCAGCAGCTTGGACCTTCCAGAGACCCAGTACTTC
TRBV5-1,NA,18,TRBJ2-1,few,CASSLAIGGRTDYNEQFF,TGCGCCAGCAGCTTGGCGATAGGCGGCAGGACCGATTACAATGAGCAGTTCTTC
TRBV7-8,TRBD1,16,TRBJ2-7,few,CASSLPGGPSSYEQYF,TGTGCCAGCAGCTTACCAGGGGGCCCAAGCTCCTACGAGCAGTACTTC
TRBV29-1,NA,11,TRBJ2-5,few,CSSIGEETQYF,TGCAGCTCCATTGGGGAAGAGACCCAGTACTTC
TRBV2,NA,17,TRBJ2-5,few,CASSNVGARWPGKTQYF,TGTGCCAGCAGTAACGTTGGAGCCCGTTGGCCGGGAAAGACCCAGTACTTC
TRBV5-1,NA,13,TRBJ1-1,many,CASSYLSSTEAFF,TGCGCCAGCAGCTACTTATCGTCCACTGAAGCTTTCTTT
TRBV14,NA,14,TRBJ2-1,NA,CASSRAEGAYEQFF,TGTGCCAGCAGCCGTGCGGAGGGGGCGTATGAGCAGTTCTTC
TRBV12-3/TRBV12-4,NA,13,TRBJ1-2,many,CASSPRTSYGYTF,TGTGCCAGCAGTCCGCGGACATCTTATGGCTACACCTTC